This TCR beta chain is drawn from a study of read filtering for tumor transcriptome and immune sequencing. On the study more broadly: Revised staging placed 8 or 9 patients in R-ISS I, 15 to 20 in II, six or seven in III. Transcriptome libraries were built from DNase-treated RNA.

This library used around 0.4 ug RNA and molecular barcoded adaptors spanning alpha/delta and beta/gamma chains. Each CDR3 protein is one row after TCRdb ran MiXCR on the reads. The table includes 57,000 or so distinct CDR3 sequences, about a fifth detected once. The CDR3 covers 15 residues. J gave up 7 bases and V 2 bases, and 6 bases lay outside the gene matches. From germline, CDR1 is MNHEY and CDR2 SVGAGI. Sampling of bone marrow took place during active disease in every patient. This TCR was recovered from a donor at least 40 years old with multiple myeloma. Sequencing was performed on a population of CD138-negative cells sorted from bone marrow. The chain couples TRBV6-5 to TRBJ2-1, with TRBD2 matching 9 bases. The CDR3 coding sequence is TGTGCCAGCAGTTACGTTTTAGCGGGAGCGAATGAGCAGTTCTTC. This encodes CASSYVLAGANEQFF.